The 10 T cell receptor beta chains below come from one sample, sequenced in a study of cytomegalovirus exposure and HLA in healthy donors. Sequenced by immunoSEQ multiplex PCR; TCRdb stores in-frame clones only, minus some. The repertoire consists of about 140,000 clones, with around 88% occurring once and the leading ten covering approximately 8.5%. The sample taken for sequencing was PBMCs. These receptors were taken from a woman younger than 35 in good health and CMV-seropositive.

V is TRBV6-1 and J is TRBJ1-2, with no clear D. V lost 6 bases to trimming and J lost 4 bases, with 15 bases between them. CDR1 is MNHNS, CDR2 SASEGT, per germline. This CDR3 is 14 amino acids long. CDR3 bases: TGTGCCAGCAGGAGGTCTGAGAAGACCTATGGCTACACCTTC. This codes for CASRRSEKTYGYTF.

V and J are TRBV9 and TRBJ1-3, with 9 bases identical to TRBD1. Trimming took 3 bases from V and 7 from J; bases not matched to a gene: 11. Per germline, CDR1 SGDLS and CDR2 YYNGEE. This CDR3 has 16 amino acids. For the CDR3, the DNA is TGTGCCAGCAGCGGCCCCGGGACAGGGAAAGGGAACACCATATATTTT. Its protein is CASSGPGTGKGNTIYF.

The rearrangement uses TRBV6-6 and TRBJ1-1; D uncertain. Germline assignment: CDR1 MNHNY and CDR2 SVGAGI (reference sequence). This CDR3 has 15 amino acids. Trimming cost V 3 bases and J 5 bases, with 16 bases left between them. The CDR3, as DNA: TGTGCCAGCAGTTATAAAGCGAGGGTGGGTACTGAAGCTTTCTTT. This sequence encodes CASSYKARVGTEAFF.

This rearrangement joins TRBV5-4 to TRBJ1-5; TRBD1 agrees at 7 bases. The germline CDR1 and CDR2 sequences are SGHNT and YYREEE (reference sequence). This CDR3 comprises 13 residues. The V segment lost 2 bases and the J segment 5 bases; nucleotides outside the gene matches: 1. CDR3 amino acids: CASSFQGDQPQHF. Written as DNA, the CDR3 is TGTGCCAGCAGCTTTCAGGGGGATCAGCCCCAGCATTTT.

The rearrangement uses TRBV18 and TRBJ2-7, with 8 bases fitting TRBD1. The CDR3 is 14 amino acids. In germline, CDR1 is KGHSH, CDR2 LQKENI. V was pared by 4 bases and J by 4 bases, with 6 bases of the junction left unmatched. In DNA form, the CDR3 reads TGTGCCAGCTCACGTGACAGGGGAGATTACGAGCAGTACTTC. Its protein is CASSRDRGDYEQYF. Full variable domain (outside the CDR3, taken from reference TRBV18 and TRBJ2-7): NAGVMQNPRHLVRRRGQEARLRCSPMKGHSHVYWYRQLPEEGLKFMVYLQKENIIDESGMPKERFSAEFPKEGPSILRIQQVVRGDSAAYFCASSRDRGDYEQYFGPGTRLTVT.

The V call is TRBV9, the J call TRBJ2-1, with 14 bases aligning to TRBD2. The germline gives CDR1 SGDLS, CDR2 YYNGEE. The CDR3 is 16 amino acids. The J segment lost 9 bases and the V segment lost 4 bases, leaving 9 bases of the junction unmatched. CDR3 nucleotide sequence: TGTGCCAGCAGCATAATGGGAGGGACTAGCGGGAGTGAGCAGTTCTTC. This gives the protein CASSIMGGTSGSEQFF.

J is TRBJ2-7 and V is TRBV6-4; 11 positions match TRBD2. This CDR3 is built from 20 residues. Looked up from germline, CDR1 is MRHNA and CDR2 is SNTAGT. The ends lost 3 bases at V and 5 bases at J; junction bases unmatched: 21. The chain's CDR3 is CASSESRPPRASGRFHEQYF. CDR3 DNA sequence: TGTGCCAGCAGTGAGAGTCGTCCTCCTCGGGCTAGCGGGAGGTTCCACGAGCAGTACTTC.

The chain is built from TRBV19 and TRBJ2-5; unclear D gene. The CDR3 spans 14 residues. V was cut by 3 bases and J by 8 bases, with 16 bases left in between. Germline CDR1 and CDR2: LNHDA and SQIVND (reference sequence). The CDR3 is CASSMGPHHGTQYF. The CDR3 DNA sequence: TGTGCCAGTAGTATGGGCCCGCACCATGGTACCCAGTACTTC.

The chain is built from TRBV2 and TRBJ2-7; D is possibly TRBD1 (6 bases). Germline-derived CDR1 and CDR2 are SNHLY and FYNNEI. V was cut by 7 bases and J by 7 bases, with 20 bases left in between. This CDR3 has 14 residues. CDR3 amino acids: CASIGGIGGAEQYF. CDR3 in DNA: TGTGCCAGCATTGGGGGAATTGGGGGCGCGGAGCAGTACTTC.

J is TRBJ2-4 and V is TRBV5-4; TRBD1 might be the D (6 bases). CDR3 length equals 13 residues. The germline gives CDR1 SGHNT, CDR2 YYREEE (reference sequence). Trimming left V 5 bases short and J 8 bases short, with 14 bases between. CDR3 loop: CASSADSLDIQYF. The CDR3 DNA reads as TGTGCCAGCAGTGCGGACAGCCTTGACATTCAGTACTTC. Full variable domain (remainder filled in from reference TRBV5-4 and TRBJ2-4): ETGVTQSPTHLIKTRGQQVTLRCSSQSGHNTVSWYQQALGQGPQFIFQYYREEENGRGNFPPRFSGLQFPNYSSELNVNALELDDSALYLCASSADSLDIQYFGAGTRLSVL.